This T cell receptor (beta chain) was profiled in a study of shared clonotypes between healthy human individuals (dated by TCRdb to the early 2020s). Regarding the research as a whole: The cohort included three men and a couple of women between 18 and 49 years of age. For each donor, CD4 naive and CD4 memory were each given three plates, CD8 naive was given two plates, and CD8 memory was given one plate. To estimate repertoire size and how much clonotype sharing occurs between individuals, the study deeply sequenced the blood TCR repertoires of a handful of healthy adults. Different laboratories and diverse techniques were used to prepare libraries and sequence TCR repertoires, to increase sequencing depth and limit assay-specific biases. Each donor's leukapheresis produced roughly between roughly 0.94 and 9.5 billion PBMCs.

CDR1 and CDR2 are read off the germline V gene (reference sequence) as LNHNV and YYDKDF. The cysteine opens and the phenylalanine closes a CDR3 of 12 amino acids. CDR3 DNA only is kept here, 36 bases in frame from base 1. The junction carries 11 bases between V and J, which are trimmed by 7 bases and 4 bases respectively. Findings and caveats that apply to the study as a whole: Sharing across a few donors was observed for about 5% of naive CD4, about 3.2% of naive CD8, 2% to 2.5% of memory CD4, and about 0.4% of memory CD8 clonotypes. Only blood was sampled, and tissue TCR repertoires likely differ from those in blood. Compared with non-shared clonotypes, clonotypes shared by all four sorted-subset donors had higher generation probabilities. Rarefaction of sorted-subset datasets indicated incomplete sequencing despite the large sequencing depth. The genetic and exposure-history diversity represented was limited by the small number of donors. Based on pairwise subsampling, the degree of clonotype sharing among donors was expected to be affected by sequencing depth. Naive subsets generally had larger estimated clonotype richness than memory subsets.

The donors were healthy, HIV-negative adults with no recently reported acute infections or vaccinations. Every donor was a Caucasian adult living in Nashville, Tennessee, USA. CD4+ T cells were enriched by magnetic negative selection; naive cells were then positively selected on CD45RA, and the negative fraction formed the memory subset. Blood was obtained by leukapheresis, after which PBMCs were separated by Ficoll-Histopaque density gradient centrifugation and cryopreserved in liquid nitrogen vapor phase. Analytical flow cytometry was used to check the purity and quantity of every magnetically sorted T cell population. From each sorted fraction, genomic DNA was isolated and quantified by UV absorbance on a Nanodrop 2000c. Using the deep immunoSEQ assay, multiplex PCR amplified TCR CDR3 regions from genomic DNA. For each cell subset, the extracted genomic DNA was distributed evenly across all wells of several immunoSEQ 96-well plates, and each plate served as one replicate. For sorted subsets, around 200 ng genomic DNA, equal to tens of thousands of T cell genomes, was loaded into each replicate PCR. Purified libraries were measured with a Qubit 3.0 fluorometer, size-checked on a Bioanalyzer 2100, and measured again with the KAPA Library Quantification kit. Every immunoSEQ 96-well plate was sequenced on a dedicated single-read 150-cycle Illumina NextSeq 550 flow cell. The paper's data handling went like this. Because the immunoSEQ output included only junctional sequences and no quality scores, the filtering could not be the same as the filtering used for full-length reads. Sequences were annotated with PyIR, a Python wrapper for IgBLAST v1.9, and V/J genes and CDR3 were assigned using IMGT germline references. Reads were removed for weak V/J assignments (E-value above 1e-6), missing CDR3, stop codons, out-of-frame junctions, or ambiguous translated residues. V3J clonotypes were defined as sequences sharing the same inferred V gene, J gene, and CDR3 amino acid sequence. The percentage overlap between two repertoires was calculated by dividing the number of shared unique clonotypes by the size of the smaller repertoire. Richness of each repertoire was evaluated using RTK rarefaction, the Chao1 estimator, and Recon v2.1 estimates of unobserved clonotypes. For all TCRbeta clonotypes obtained by the gDNA method from four donors, generation probabilities were computed with OLGA. TCRdb took over this immuneACCESS table, retaining in-frame rearrangements with V and J assigned. Such tables are incomplete; in checked studies, under half of the missing clones stem from an unresolved V gene, and the remainder is unexplained. V, J and clone size were drawn from that table, and D and trimming were deduced from the DNA. The sample table lists roughly 1,500,000 clones, less than 99% of them with a count of one. Of the sample, about 0.4% is held by the ten largest clones.

To note about this clone: This clone's antigen is unknown. No per-base quality is available; no much larger clone lies one base away.

The chain was built from TRBV15 and TRBJ2-7, with no confident D gene call. The TCR was taken from a man aged 25 to 40 in good health. Specimen: naive CD4+ T cells sorted from blood. Sample cell subset or site, as interpreted from the label and publication: CD45RA+ positively selected. The CDR3 region has the sequence CATKNSPYEQYF. The nucleotide sequence is given as TGTGCCACCAAGAACAGCCCATACGAGCAGTACTTC. This CDR3, with the reference TRBV15 and TRBJ2-7 proteins standing in past its ends, gives the full variable domain DAMVIQNPRYQVTQFGKPVTLSCSQTLNHNVMYWYQQKSSQAPKLLFHYYDKDFNNEADTPDNFQSRRPNTSFCFLDIRSPGLGDTAMYLCATKNSPYEQYFGPGTRLTVT.